These 4 T cell receptor beta chains came from one sample sequenced in a study of regulatory T cells in long-lasting Graves disease (dated by TCRdb to about 2021). The library was prepared using multiplex PCR. Sequenced using an Illumina HiSeq 4000. TCR beta libraries were built with iRepertoire HTBI primers and Arm-PCR amplification of CDR3 regions. TCRdb applied fastp at Q25 and MiXCR to the public reads, then kept only in-frame beta chains. Each record represents a unique CDR3 protein, reported with the most common genes and DNA among its rows. The sample data list about 520,000 distinct CDR3 sequences, and about 12% of these were observed just once. The ten largest clones represent 7.5% to 9% of the sample. What this sample's time point label stands for: newly diagnosed GD, antithyroid drugs for less than 3 months. RNA was extracted from PBMCs in TRIzol for both TCR sequencing and RNA sequencing.

The same specimen was also included in a second study, on T cells in Graves' hyperthyroidism and ophthalmopathy.

Sequences were derived from peripheral blood mononuclear cells (PBMCs), sampled at new diagnosis, from a patient treated with antithyroid drugs. The receptors originated from a woman in her thirties with Graves disease. Donor details come from another sample of the same person, matched by shared clones.

The rearrangement joins TRBV6-1 to TRBJ1-6; D call uncertain. V was pared by 6 bases and J by 6 bases, with 12 bases between. The CDR3 covers 14 residues. The germline V gene has CDR1 MNHNS and CDR2 SASEGT. CDR3 region: CASSNGVGNSPLHF. In DNA form, the CDR3 reads TGTGCCAGCAGCAACGGGGTGGGTAATTCACCCCTCCACTTT.

The V call is TRBV20-1, the J call TRBJ1-5; the match to TRBD1 covers 8 bases. V lost 5 bases, J lost 4 bases, and 10 bases stayed unmatched. The CDR3 totals 15 residues. Germline V lookup: CDR1 DFQATT, CDR2 SNEGSKA (reference sequence). CDR3 region: CSAGGGQGGNQPQHF. CDR3 in DNA: TGCAGTGCTGGGGGAGGACAGGGCGGGAATCAGCCCCAGCATTTT.

Details on this clonotype: A read error may be the cause here, since a much bigger clone is one base away. This chain joins TRBV28 and TRBJ2-7, with D possibly matching TRBD2 (6 bases). CDR3 length: 14 amino acids. V was cut by 7 bases and J by 5 bases, with 18 bases left in between. Germline V gives CDR1 MDHEN, CDR2 SYDVKM. CDR3 DNA sequence: TGTGCCAGCAACCCACCGGGAGCCGTCCACGAGCAGTACTTC. This encodes CASNPPGAVHEQYF.

This clonotype was detected many times. This rearrangement joins TRBV7-9 to TRBJ2-1; D is perhaps TRBD2 (7 bases). Per germline, CDR1 SEHNR and CDR2 FQNEAQ (reference sequence). The CDR3 loop spans 13 amino acids. V lost 3 bases and J 8 bases, leaving 11 bases between the germline ends. CDR3 in DNA: TGTGCCAGCAGCTTTCAAGGGGGGGATGAGCAGTTCTTC. Protein product: CASSFQGGDEQFF.